One and the same sample provided the 27 T cell receptor beta chains below, sequenced in a study of immune cell composition in non-small cell lung cancer. Clones were read by immunoSEQ multiplex PCR, and TCRdb kept only the in-frame ones, dropping some. The profile shows approximately 2,800 clones, about 79% of them singletons. The sample comprised lung tumor tissue. The origin of the receptors is a human donor with non-small cell lung cancer.

CDR3 protein: CASRGGDEQFF. In DNA, the CDR3 is TGTGCCAGCCGTGGGGGGGATGAGCAGTTCTTC. The gene calls are TRBV2 and TRBJ2-1, with 7 nucleotides matching TRBD2. Germline values: CDR1 SNHLY, CDR2 FYNNEI. V shed 8 bases and J 8 bases; nucleotides not matched to a gene: 3. CDR3 size: 11 residues.

This clone was seen only once. The chain employs TRBV5-1 and TRBJ2-3; 9 bases line up with TRBD1. V trimming: 3 bases; J trimming: 6 bases; junction bases outside the gene matches: 5. This CDR3 region has 14 residues. Germline values: CDR1 SGHRS, CDR2 YFSETQ. CDR3 amino acids: CASSSGQGWDTQYF. The CDR3 DNA follows: TGCGCCAGCAGCTCGGGACAGGGCTGGGATACGCAGTATTTT.

This chain connects TRBV11-1 to TRBJ2-3; the D gene is possibly TRBD2 (6 bases). V was pared by 1 base and J by 6 bases, with 11 bases between. Germline CDR1 SGHAT, CDR2 FQDESV (reference sequence). CDR3 size: 14 residues. This CDR3 reads CASSLGLDSDTQYF. CDR3 bases: TGTGCCAGCAGCTTAGGACTAGATTCGGATACGCAGTATTTT.

The rearrangement links TRBV6-5 to TRBJ2-5; a possible D gene is TRBD1 (6 bases). This CDR3 is 14 amino acids long. In germline, CDR1 is MNHEY, CDR2 SVGAGI. V shed 6 bases and J shed 1 base, with 12 bases lying between them. CDR3 residues: CASSRKDSQETQYF. DNA for the CDR3: TGTGCCAGCAGCCGAAAGGACAGCCAAGAGACCCAGTACTTC.

V usage is TRBV4-2 and J usage is TRBJ2-6; D might be TRBD2 (5 bases). The CDR3 runs to 17 residues. In germline, CDR1 is LGHNA, CDR2 YNFKEQ. V was shortened by 1 base and J by 0 bases, with 10 bases between the two germline ends. DNA of the CDR3: TGTGCCAGCAGCCAAGCCGTCGGGGTCTCTGGGGCCAACGTCCTGACTTTC. The encoded protein is CASSQAVGVSGANVLTF.

The chain carries TRBV19 and TRBJ1-5, with D unresolved. V was trimmed by 6 bases and J by 3 bases, leaving 18 bases between them. Germline V lookup: CDR1 LNHDA, CDR2 SQIVND (reference sequence). The CDR3 spans 16 residues. The CDR3 DNA follows: TGTGCCAGTAGCCCCCAGCGGGCGGTTCCCAATCAGCCCCAGCATTTT. It codes for CASSPQRAVPNQPQHF.

This chain uses TRBV5-1 with TRBJ1-1; D is unresolved. Germline loops: CDR1 SGHRS, CDR2 YFSETQ. V lost 4 bases, J lost 3 bases, and 4 bases lay in between. This CDR3 has 11 residues. CDR3 amino acids: CASSLDTEAFF. The CDR3 bases are TGCGCCAGCAGCCTAGACACTGAAGCTTTCTTT.

The chain links TRBV5-1 to TRBJ2-1; 10 bases map to TRBD2. Germline lookup yields CDR1 SGHRS and CDR2 YFSETQ. The V segment lost 1 base and the J segment 6 bases; nucleotides outside the gene matches: 16. The CDR3 is 19 residues long. CDR3 sequence: CASSLTAGGPGVYGNEQFF. In nucleotides, the CDR3 is TGCGCCAGCAGCTTGACAGCGGGAGGGCCTGGCGTATACGGCAATGAGCAGTTCTTC.

The chain joins TRBV19 to TRBJ2-2; 8 bases align to TRBD2. The CDR3 runs 17 residues. Trimming at V came to 7 bases and at J to 3 bases, leaving 13 bases not matched to a gene. Germline CDR1 and CDR2: LNHDA and SQIVND (reference sequence). CDR3 nucleotides: TGTGCCAGTAAGGACACTAGGTCTAGCGGGCACACCGGGGAGCTGTTTTTT. It translates to CASKDTRSSGHTGELFF.

The CDR3 sequence is CASSPRLAGAQGQFF. The CDR3 coding sequence is TGTGCCAGCTCACCCCGACTAGCGGGAGCCCAGGGGCAGTTCTTC. V is TRBV18 and J is TRBJ2-1, with 12 bases fitting TRBD2. Losses at the gene ends were 3 bases for V and 12 bases for J; bases not matched to a gene: 9. CDR1 is KGHSH and CDR2 is LQKENI in the germline V gene. The CDR3 is 15 amino acids.

The rearrangement uses TRBV6-6 and TRBJ2-1; 10 bases match TRBD2. Germline loops: CDR1 MNHNY, CDR2 SVGAGI (reference sequence). This CDR3 comprises 16 residues. V shed 0 bases, J shed 8 bases, and the junction held 7 bases outside the gene matches. The CDR3 DNA follows: TGTGCCAGCAGTTACTCGCCTAGCGGGAGTGGTTATGAGCAGTTCTTC. Amino acids: CASSYSPSGSGYEQFF.

The chain recombines TRBV2 with TRBJ2-7; 10 nucleotides align to TRBD2. J was trimmed by 5 bases and V by 6 bases; bases with no gene match: 10. Germline V gene sequence: CDR1 SNHLY, CDR2 FYNNEI. This CDR3 contains 15 residues. DNA for the CDR3: TGTGCCAGCAGCAACCGAGCTAGCGGGAGCCACGAGCAGTACTTC. It yields the protein CASSNRASGSHEQYF.

The chain carries TRBV7-2 and TRBJ1-1; D is unresolved. V was trimmed by 1 base and J by 8 bases, leaving 8 bases between them. Per the germline V gene, CDR1 is SGHTA and CDR2 is FQGNSA. The CDR3 has 12 residues. CDR3 nucleotides: TGTGCCAGCAGCTTAGAGACTGGGGAAGCTTTCTTT. This codes for CASSLETGEAFF.

The rearrangement links TRBV10-3 to TRBJ2-1; D is unclear. CDR1 and CDR2 (germline): ENHRY, SYGVKD. The V and J ends lost 4 bases and 8 bases respectively, with 12 bases between them. This CDR3 spans 13 amino acids. The CDR3 DNA reads as TGTGCCATCAGTGGAAGAGGAGAGGATGAGCAGTTCTTC. Translation gives CAISGRGEDEQFF.

This chain links TRBV7-2 with TRBJ2-7; D is possibly TRBD1 (5 bases). The V end was cut by 2 bases, the J end by 5 bases, with 13 bases between. The CDR3 has 14 amino acids. Looked up from germline, CDR1 is SGHTA and CDR2 is FQGNSA. The CDR3 loop reads CASSLSAGYNEQYF. DNA of the CDR3: TGTGCCAGCAGCTTATCGGCAGGGTATAACGAGCAGTACTTC.

J is TRBJ2-2 and V is TRBV7-3; 12 bases line up with TRBD2. CDR1 SGHTA and CDR2 FQGTGA come from the germline V gene. This CDR3 spans 16 amino acids. V dropped 5 bases and J dropped 3; count of bases not matched to a gene: 4. The CDR3 reads CASSRLAGVDTGELFF. The DNA of the CDR3 is TGTGCCAGCAGCCGACTAGCGGGAGTTGACACCGGGGAGCTGTTTTTT.

The chain joins TRBV6-5 to TRBJ2-3; 11 nucleotides agree with TRBD2. This CDR3 has 15 residues. Looked up from germline, CDR1 is MNHEY and CDR2 is SVGAGI. Trimming cost V 6 bases and J 2 bases; bases outside gene matches: 4. The CDR3 DNA reads TGTGCCAGCAGACCGACTAGCGGGACCACAGATACGCAGTATTTT. Its protein product is CASRPTSGTTDTQYF.

Concerning this clone: A junction end diverges from the germline sequence, so it may reflect a read error. For the CDR3, the DNA is TGTGCCAGTATTATAACGGGACAGTCTAACTATGGCTACACCTTC. Protein product: CASIITGQSNYGYTF. The chain recombines TRBV19 with TRBJ1-2, with 7 bases matching TRBD1. The CDR3 runs 15 residues. The germline V gene encodes CDR1 LNHDA and CDR2 SQIVND (reference sequence).

A word on this clone: The germline gene is not matched at one end of the junction; a read error may be the cause. The genes are TRBV7-7 and TRBJ2-5; D is uncertain. CDR3 length: 14 amino acids. CDR1 is SSHAT and CDR2 is FNYEAQ in the germline V gene (reference sequence). The CDR3 coding sequence is TGTGCTAGCAGCTTAGGTCGCGGACAAGAGACCCAGTACTTC. It yields the protein CASSLGRGQETQYF.

The chain carries TRBV7-6 and TRBJ2-3, with no clear D. V lost 5 bases and J 2 bases, leaving 8 bases between the germline ends. CDR3 length: 13 residues. The germline V gene encodes CDR1 SGHVS and CDR2 FNYEAQ. The CDR3 region is CASSLTHTDTQYF. The DNA of the CDR3 is TGTGCCAGCAGCCTGACTCACACAGATACGCAGTATTTT.

The chain links TRBV11-2 to TRBJ1-2; the D gene is possibly TRBD1 (5 bases). The V gene lost 2 bases and the J gene lost 5 bases, with 6 bases spanning the gap. Germline V gene lookup returns CDR1 SGHAT and CDR2 FQNNGV. The CDR3 extends over 12 amino acids. CDR3 residues: CASSLQGYGYTF. Written as DNA, the CDR3 is TGTGCCAGCAGCTTACAGGGTTATGGCTACACCTTC.

This clone was seen a handful of times. This rearrangement joins TRBV30 to TRBJ1-2; 8 bases map to TRBD1. V dropped 0 bases and J dropped 6; count of bases not matched to a gene: 9. This CDR3 comprises 15 residues. Germline V gives CDR1 GTSNPN, CDR2 SVGIG (reference sequence). The CDR3 here is CAWSVRDRRWNGYTF. As DNA, the CDR3 is TGTGCCTGGAGTGTAAGGGACAGGCGATGGAATGGCTACACCTTC.

The chain links TRBV7-6 to TRBJ2-5; D gene ambiguous. V lost 6 bases, J lost 4 bases, and 6 bases lay in between. The CDR3 has 11 amino acids. The germline V gene encodes CDR1 SGHVS and CDR2 FNYEAQ. Here the CDR3 DNA reads TGTGCCAGCAGACAGAGAGAGACCCAGTACTTC. Amino acids: CASRQRETQYF.

The chain employs TRBV19 and TRBJ2-3; D possibly corresponds to TRBD2 (5 bases). This CDR3 spans 15 amino acids. V was clipped by 1 base and J by 4 bases, with 12 bases between them. Germline V gene lookup returns CDR1 LNHDA and CDR2 SQIVND (reference sequence). The CDR3 is CASSIAGSWADTQYF. The CDR3, as DNA: TGTGCCAGTAGTATAGCGGGGTCGTGGGCAGATACGCAGTATTTT.

The rearrangement joins TRBV7-2 to TRBJ2-3; 7 bases are shared with TRBD1. The CDR3 is 15 residues long. V was pared by 5 bases and J by 0 bases, with 5 bases of the junction left unmatched. Germline values: CDR1 SGHTA, CDR2 FQGNSA. CDR3 bases: TGTGCCAGCAGCCGCCAGGGGGTCAGCACAGATACGCAGTATTTT. The encoded protein is CASSRQGVSTDTQYF. Looking up the rest from reference TRBV7-2 and TRBJ2-3 gives the full variable domain: GAGVSQSPSNKVTEKGKDVELRCDPISGHTALYWYRQSLGQGLEFLIYFQGNSAPDKSGLPSDRFSAERTGGSVSTLTIQRTQQEDSAVYLCASSRQGVSTDTQYFGPGTRLTVL.

This chain joins TRBV7-9 and TRBJ2-5; 8 nucleotides agree with TRBD1. CDR1 is SEHNR, CDR2 FQNEAQ, per germline (reference sequence). Trimming removed 2 bases from V and 7 bases from J; junction bases left unmatched: 6. The CDR3 contains 14 residues. The CDR3 loop reads CASSLQGAEVTQYF. The CDR3 coding sequence is TGTGCCAGCAGCTTACAGGGGGCAGAAGTGACCCAGTACTTC. The entire variable domain, with the rest obtained from reference TRBV7-9 and TRBJ2-5, is as follows: DTGVSQNPRHKITKRGQNVTFRCDPISEHNRLYWYRQTLGQGPEFLTYFQNEAQLEKSRLLSDRFSAERPKGSFSTLEIQRTEQGDSAMYLCASSLQGAEVTQYFGPGTRLLVL.

The chain is built from TRBV21-1 and TRBJ2-5; TRBD2 was called by the table and not checked on the DNA. TRBV21-1 is a pseudogene. The CDR3 is 18 amino acids. The CDR3 loop is CASSRGTSAGVPWETQYF. The CDR3 coding sequence is TGTGCCAGCAGCAGGGGGACTAGCGCGGGAGTACCCTGGGAGACCCAGTACTTC.